The entry below describes one T cell receptor (beta chain). Its antigen remains unknown. No donor received chemotherapy or radiotherapy before surgery, nor immunotherapy before or after it. Every patient either smoked or had heavy second-hand smoke exposure. A grid approach was used to sample three regions from each formalin-fixed paraffin-embedded tumor block. Clones were sequenced by immunoSEQ multiplex PCR, and TCRdb holds only the in-frame ones, with some missing. The sample consists of around 130 clones, approximately 90% of them appearing once. Germline loops: CDR1 MDHEN, CDR2 SYDVKM. The CDR3 is made up of 16 amino acids. Trimming left V 2 bases short and J 1 base short, with 14 bases between. This record belongs to a study of T cells and copy number aberrations in small-cell lung cancer. Notes on the study in general: Tumors showed lower T-cell density, richness and clonality than adjacent lung, though density did not differ significantly.

Sequencing was carried out using tumor tissue. The TCR originated in a woman aged 45-65 years with small cell lung cancer. This rearrangement joins TRBV28 to TRBJ1-1; weak D call: TRBD1 (5 bases). The CDR3 nucleotides read TGTGCCAGCAGTTTACGGGGGTCACCCCGGAACACTGAAGCTTTCTTT. It yields the protein CASSLRGSPRNTEAFF.